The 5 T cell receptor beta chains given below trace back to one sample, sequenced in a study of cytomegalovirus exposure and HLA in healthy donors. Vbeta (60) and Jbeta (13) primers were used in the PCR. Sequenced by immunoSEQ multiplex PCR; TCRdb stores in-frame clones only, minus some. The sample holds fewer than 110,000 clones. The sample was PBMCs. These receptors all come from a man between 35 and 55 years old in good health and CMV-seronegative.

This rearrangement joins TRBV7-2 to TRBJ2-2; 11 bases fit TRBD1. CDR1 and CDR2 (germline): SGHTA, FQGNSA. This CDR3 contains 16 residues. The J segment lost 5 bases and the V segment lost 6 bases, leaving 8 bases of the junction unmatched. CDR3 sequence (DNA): TGTGCCAGCAGGCCGGACAGGGGGCGGTGGACCGGGGAGCTGTTTTTT. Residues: CASRPDRGRWTGELFF. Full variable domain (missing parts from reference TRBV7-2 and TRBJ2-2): GAGVSQSPSNKVTEKGKDVELRCDPISGHTALYWYRQSLGQGLEFLIYFQGNSAPDKSGLPSDRFSAERTGGSVSTLTIQRTQQEDSAVYLCASRPDRGRWTGELFFGEGSRLTVL.

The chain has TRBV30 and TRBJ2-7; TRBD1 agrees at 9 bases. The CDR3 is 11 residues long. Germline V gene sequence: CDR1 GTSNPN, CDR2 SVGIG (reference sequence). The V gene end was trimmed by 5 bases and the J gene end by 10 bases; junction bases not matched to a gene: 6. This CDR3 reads CAWGTGTIQYF. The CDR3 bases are TGTGCCTGGGGGACAGGGACAATACAGTACTTC.

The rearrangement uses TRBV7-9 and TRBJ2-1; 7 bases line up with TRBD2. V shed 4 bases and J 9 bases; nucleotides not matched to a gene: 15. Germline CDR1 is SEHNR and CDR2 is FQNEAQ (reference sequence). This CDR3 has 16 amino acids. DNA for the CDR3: TGTGCCAGCAGCTCCCTCTTCGGGCGGGAGTCCTTTGAGCAGTTCTTC. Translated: CASSSLFGRESFEQFF.

CDR3 DNA: TGTGCCAGCTCACCTAACGCAAGACTAGCGGGAGTTGACGGTGAGCAGTTCTTC. This encodes CASSPNARLAGVDGEQFF. This rearrangement joins TRBV18 to TRBJ2-1, with 12 bases aligning to TRBD2. Looked up from germline, CDR1 is KGHSH and CDR2 is LQKENI. There are 18 residues in the CDR3. J gave up 9 bases and V 3 bases, and 15 bases lay outside the gene matches.

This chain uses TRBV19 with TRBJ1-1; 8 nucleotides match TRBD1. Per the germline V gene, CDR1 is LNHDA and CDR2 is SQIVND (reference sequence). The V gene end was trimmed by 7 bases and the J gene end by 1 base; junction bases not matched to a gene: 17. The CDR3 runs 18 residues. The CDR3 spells CASTSPRGQGTGNTEAFF. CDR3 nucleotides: TGTGCCAGTACCTCACCCAGGGGGCAAGGGACCGGGAACACTGAAGCTTTCTTT.